This T cell receptor (beta chain) was sequenced for a study of T-cell reconstitution after alpha-beta-depleted transplantation in children. Unique molecular identifiers were incorporated into the prepared TCRbeta library. A single record per CDR3 protein comes from TCRdb applying MiXCR to the PCR reads. Of 90,000 to 150,000 distinct CDR3 sequences detected, 20% to 25% appear once; the ten largest clones hold about 10%. Study findings and constraints: At the one-year point after transplant, T-cell counts and TCRbeta diversity were found to come mostly from T cells that had been newly produced. About two months after transplant, alpha-beta T cells reportedly came from several hundred expanded graft clones.

In this sample, this clonotype turned up many times. Its target is unknown. Per germline, CDR1 SGHKS and CDR2 YYEKEE (reference sequence). The CDR3 has 13 residues. Trimming stripped 5 bases from V and 8 bases from J, with 15 bases between. This sequence originates from a male patient between 2 and 10 years old who had a stem cell transplant for chronic granulomatous disease, so the T cells may come from the graft donor. The sample in question was PBMCs, mostly from graft donor cells, obtained 180 days after TCRalphabeta/CD19-depleted stem cell transplant. This chain uses TRBV5-5 with TRBJ2-3; a weak D match, TRBD1 (6 bases). DNA for the CDR3: TGTGCCAGCAGTCACAGGGAAATGAGTACGCAGTATTTT. Residues: CASSHREMSTQYF.